This T cell receptor (beta chain) was retrieved from a study of blood T cells in healthy people across ages (dated by TCRdb to between 2014 and 2017). For context, the study as a whole: In model experiments, roughly one uniquely barcoded TCR beta cDNA molecule per two T cells was captured by template switching. To track age-related changes in TCR beta repertoire diversity, the study relied on deep sequencing normalized with unique cDNA molecular identifiers. The donors were split into four age groups: young (average around 16 years), middle-aged (39), aged (roughly 65) and long-lived (under 90). To avoid experimental bias, donors of different ages were randomly spread across the sequencing lanes. Two additional independent replicas of 1 million unique cDNA reads from the same blood draw were analyzed for two donors (one aged 18 to 30 and one aged 80 or older). Findings and caveats that apply to the study as a whole: As age increased, observed TCR beta diversity per million T cells dropped in a roughly linear way, and a significant reduction was already evident by age about 40. Because donor CMV infection status was unknown, age-related changes in expanded clonotypes were potentially confounded. Conclusive comparison of naive and antigen-experienced compartments was prevented by the profiling of bulk unsorted PBMCs. Compared with the aged group, more naive CD4+ T cells, fewer expanded clones and increased TCR diversity were shown by the long-lived group, suggesting age selection. The percentage of naive T cells measured by flow cytometry correlated strongly with observed TCR beta diversity. Estimates of total diversity from one million sequenced T cells were regarded as lower bounds and underestimates.

Looking up the germline V gene (reference sequence) yields CDR1 DFQATT and CDR2 SNEGSKA. The CDR3, cysteine through phenylalanine, is 15 amino acids long. Solely the CDR3 DNA is kept, with 45 bases framed from the first base. A distance of 10 bases separates the germline ends of V and J, which lose 1 base and 0 bases respectively. The donors were roughly 39 Caucasian individuals from Russia, aged roughly 6 to 95 years, who were systemically healthy. Each donor gave ten milliliters of peripheral blood, collected into EDTA-treated Vacutainer tubes. Ficoll-Paque density-gradient centrifugation was used to isolate PBMCs, with at least 6.5 million per sample. Trizol reagent was used to extract total RNA from the PBMCs, yielding at least 5 micrograms per sample. Naive CD45RAhigh/CD27high T cell percentages were measured by flow cytometry on a PBMC aliquot from every donor. The library was prepared using 5' RACE. Sequencing relied on an Illumina HiSeq 2500. A second PCR of about 7 to 12 cycles was run with a J-beta primer mix and a sample-barcoded 5' primer. Each TCR beta cDNA molecule received a unique molecular identifier from a template-switch 5' adaptor carrying 12 random nucleotides. Each sample yielded at least 2.5 million CDR3-containing paired-end reads. All of the RNA was converted into first-strand cDNA using the Mint cDNA synthesis kit, with a TRBC-specific oligonucleotide serving as the primer. Following uracil-DNA glycosylase treatment, a first 18-cycle PCR with universal primers M1SS and BC2_uni_R was performed on all cDNA. For the original study's pipeline: Normalization of each sample was performed by random selection of 1 million high-quality reads, each carrying a distinct molecular identifier. Instead of being binned into consensus sequences, reads that shared molecular identifiers were thrown out. MiTCR, run with a Q25 quality threshold and the strictest error-elimination algorithm, handled CDR3 identification, clonotype clustering and error correction. A nonparametric unseen species model using Euler transformation provided a lower-bound estimate of total TCR beta diversity. TCRdb ran its own pipeline on the public reads, namely fastp trimming at Q25 and MiXCR clone calling, and kept in-frame beta chains. Each record represents a unique CDR3 protein, reported with the most common genes and DNA among its rows. It is TCRdb's table, rather than the study itself, that gives the V and J calls and clone size. The table for this sample lists 1.5 million or so distinct CDR3 sequences; 42% of them were counted only once. Roughly 8.2% of the sample belongs to the ten largest clones.

A note on this clonotype: It lacks a known antigen. It has no much larger one-base neighbor in the sample; base qualities were not kept.

The chain joins TRBV20-1 to TRBJ2-1, and possibly TRBD2, on 6 matching bases. The source of this sequence is a young woman in good health. Material: blood. The CDR3 sequence is CSARAGGISYNEQFF. The DNA sequence reads TGCAGTGCTAGAGCCGGCGGGATCTCCTACAATGAGCAGTTCTTC.